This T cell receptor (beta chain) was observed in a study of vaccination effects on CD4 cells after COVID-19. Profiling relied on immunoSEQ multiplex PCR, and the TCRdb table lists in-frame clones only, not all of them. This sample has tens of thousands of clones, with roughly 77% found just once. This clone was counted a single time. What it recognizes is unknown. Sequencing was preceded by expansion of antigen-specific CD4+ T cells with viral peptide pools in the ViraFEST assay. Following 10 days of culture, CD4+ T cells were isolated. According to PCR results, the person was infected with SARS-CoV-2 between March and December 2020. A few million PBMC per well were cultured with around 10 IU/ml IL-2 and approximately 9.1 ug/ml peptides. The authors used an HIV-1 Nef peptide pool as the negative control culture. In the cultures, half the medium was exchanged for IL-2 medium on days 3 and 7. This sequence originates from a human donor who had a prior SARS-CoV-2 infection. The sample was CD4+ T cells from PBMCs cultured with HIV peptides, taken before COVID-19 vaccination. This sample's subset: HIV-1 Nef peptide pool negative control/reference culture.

CDR3 sequence reads: CASSREALGTDTQYF. DNA of the CDR3: TGTGCCAGCAGCCGGGAAGCGCTGGGCACAGATACGCAGTATTTT. V usage is TRBV3-1 (or the pseudogene TRBV3-2) and J usage is TRBJ2-3; D remains unclear. V gave up 4 bases and J gave up 1 base, with 12 bases separating them. Germline CDR1 reads LGHDT; CDR2 reads YNNKEL (reference sequence). This CDR3 is built from 15 residues.